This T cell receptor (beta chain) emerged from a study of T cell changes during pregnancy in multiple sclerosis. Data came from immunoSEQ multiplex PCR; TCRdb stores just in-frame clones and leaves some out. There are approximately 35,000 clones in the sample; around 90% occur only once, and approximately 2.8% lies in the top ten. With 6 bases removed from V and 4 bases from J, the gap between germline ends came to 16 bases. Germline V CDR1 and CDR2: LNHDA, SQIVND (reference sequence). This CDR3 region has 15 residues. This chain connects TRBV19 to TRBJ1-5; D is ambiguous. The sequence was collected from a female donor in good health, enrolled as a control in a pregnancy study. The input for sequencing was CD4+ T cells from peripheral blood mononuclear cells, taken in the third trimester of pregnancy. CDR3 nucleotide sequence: TGTGCCAGTAGCACCTCGGGAGGCAGGAATCAGCCCCAGCATTTT. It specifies CASSTSGGRNQPQHF.